The 18 T cell receptor beta chains in this list originate from one sample, sequenced in a study of Ad26.COV2.S vaccination and SARS-CoV-2 variants. Some clones are missing from TCRdb's copy, which holds only in-frame ones; the method was immunoSEQ multiplex PCR. The profile shows fewer than 600,000 clones, 89% of them singletons. This sample's treatment: roughly 20 received Ad26.COV2.S at low or high dose, single or two shots; a few received placebo; per-sample allocation not given. Sampling was done on day 63 after the first vaccine or placebo injection. The sample here was peripheral blood, taken in a trial of Ad26.COV2.S vaccine versus placebo. The receptors stem from a person between 18 and 65 years old who received the Ad26.COV2.S COVID-19 vaccine or a placebo.

The chain uses TRBV6-6 and TRBJ1-5; no clear D gene. This CDR3 region has 14 residues. The V gene's germline CDR1 is MNHNY and CDR2 SVGAGI (reference sequence). V lost 6 bases to trimming and J lost 3 bases, with 12 bases between them. In DNA form, the CDR3 reads TGTGCCAGCAGCCCCCGGCAGTACAATCAGCCCCAGCATTTT. The encoded protein is CASSPRQYNQPQHF.

The J gene is TRBJ2-5, the V gene TRBV10-3; the D gene could be TRBD1 or TRBD2 (6 bases each). Germline V gene sequence: CDR1 ENHRY, CDR2 SYGVKD. CDR3 length: 14 amino acids. Trimming took 5 bases from V and 1 from J, leaving 11 bases between them. CDR3 residues: CAISLGGPQETQYF. The CDR3 DNA is TGTGCCATCAGTTTAGGGGGGCCCCAAGAGACCCAGTACTTC.

This clone was observed once. This chain links TRBV28 with TRBJ1-5; D might be TRBD1 (5 bases). V lost 7 bases and J 3 bases, leaving 16 bases between the germline ends. The CDR3 totals 15 residues. Germline lookup yields CDR1 MDHEN and CDR2 SYDVKM. CDR3 sequence: CASTYGGGPNQPQHF. For the CDR3, the DNA is TGTGCCAGCACTTATGGGGGAGGGCCCAATCAGCCCCAGCATTTT. Based on the CDR3 plus reference TRBV28 and TRBJ1-5, the full variable domain is DVKVTQSSRYLVKRTGEKVFLECVQDMDHENMFWYRQDPGLGLRLIYFSYDVKMKEKGDIPEGYSVSREKKERFSLILESASTNQTSMYLCASTYGGGPNQPQHFGDGTRLSIL.

The chain links TRBV5-1 to TRBJ1-5; D remains unclear. From germline, CDR1 is SGHRS and CDR2 YFSETQ. The CDR3 length is 13 residues. V lost 1 base, J lost 5 bases, and 7 bases lay in between. Here the CDR3 DNA reads TGCGCCAGCAGCTTGTCTCCCGATCAGCCCCAGCATTTT. Translation gives CASSLSPDQPQHF. The variable domain in full, completed from reference TRBV5-1 and TRBJ1-5, reads KAGVTQTPRYLIKTRGQQVTLSCSPISGHRSVSWYQQTPGQGLQFLFEYFSETQRNKGNFPGRFSGRQFSNSRSEMNVSTLELGDSALYLCASSLSPDQPQHFGDGTRLSIL.

This sequence joins TRBV9 and TRBJ2-2; no clear D. The ends were cut back, 4 bases at V and 6 bases at J, with 10 bases in the middle. This CDR3 is 13 amino acids long. Germline V gene sequence: CDR1 SGDLS, CDR2 YYNGEE. As DNA, the CDR3 is TGTGCCAGCAGCCCAGACTTGCCCGGGGAGCTGTTTTTT. Translation gives CASSPDLPGELFF.

This chain joins TRBV5-4 and TRBJ2-5; maybe TRBD2 (6 bases). Germline V CDR1 and CDR2: SGHNT, YYREEE (reference sequence). The V end lost 2 bases, the J end lost 7 bases, and 12 bases lay between the germline ends. The CDR3 is 13 residues long. The CDR3 sequence: CASSFASAATQYF. CDR3 nucleotides: TGTGCCAGCAGCTTCGCTAGCGCGGCGACCCAGTACTTC.

This clone came up a few times. The chain uses TRBV25-1 and TRBJ1-5; D is ambiguous. In germline, CDR1 is MGHDK, CDR2 SYGVNS. Trimming took 10 bases from V and 6 from J, leaving 13 bases between them. This CDR3 spans 12 amino acids. The chain's CDR3 is CAIGRGTQPQHF. Here the CDR3 DNA reads TGTGCCATAGGTCGGGGAACTCAGCCCCAGCATTTT.

V usage is TRBV4-1 and J usage is TRBJ2-1; possible D gene TRBD1, 6 bases. The ends were cut back, 4 bases at V and 0 bases at J, with 10 bases in the middle. This CDR3 contains 15 residues. Germline V gene sequence: CDR1 MGHRA, CDR2 YSYEKL. CDR3 region: CASSPKDSSYNEQFF. Here the CDR3 DNA reads TGCGCCAGCAGCCCAAAGGACAGCTCCTACAATGAGCAGTTCTTC.

The chain recombines TRBV7-3 with TRBJ2-5; D might be TRBD1 (6 bases). The CDR3 totals 12 residues. Looked up from germline, CDR1 is SGHTA and CDR2 is FQGTGA. With 5 bases removed from V and 5 bases from J, the gap between germline ends came to 9 bases. The CDR3 nucleotides are TGTGCCAGCAGCCTAAGGGGGGAGACCCAGTACTTC. Protein: CASSLRGETQYF.

This chain joins TRBV30 and TRBJ1-2; D perhaps matches TRBD1 (5 bases). CDR1 is GTSNPN, CDR2 SVGIG, per germline (reference sequence). This CDR3 has 12 amino acids. V was shortened by 5 bases and J by 4 bases, with 11 bases between the two germline ends. The CDR3 DNA reads TGTGCCTGGGGCAGACAGCCCTATGGCTACACCTTC. Residues: CAWGRQPYGYTF.

This clone was seen just once. The chain carries TRBV5-1 and TRBJ2-5, with TRBD2 matching 8 bases. Losses at the gene ends were 4 bases for V and 5 bases for J; bases not matched to a gene: 7. The CDR3 extends over 14 amino acids. The V gene's germline CDR1 is SGHRS and CDR2 YFSETQ. The CDR3 loop is CASSVAGGPETQYF. The CDR3 coding sequence is TGCGCCAGCAGCGTCGCGGGAGGCCCGGAGACCCAGTACTTC. Looking up the rest from reference TRBV5-1 and TRBJ2-5 gives the full variable domain: KAGVTQTPRYLIKTRGQQVTLSCSPISGHRSVSWYQQTPGQGLQFLFEYFSETQRNKGNFPGRFSGRQFSNSRSEMNVSTLELGDSALYLCASSVAGGPETQYFGPGTRLLVL.

V usage is TRBV12-3 or TRBV12-4 and J usage is TRBJ1-2; D unclear. The CDR3 extends over 13 amino acids. The germline V and J ends were trimmed by 3 bases and 1 base, with 6 bases remaining between them. CDR3 protein: CASSFRVNYGYTF. The CDR3 DNA sequence: TGTGCCAGCAGTTTCCGTGTTAACTATGGCTACACCTTC.

This rearrangement joins TRBV3-1 (or the pseudogene TRBV3-2) to TRBJ2-3, with 8 nucleotides matching TRBD2. Per the germline V gene, CDR1 is LGHDT and CDR2 is YNNKEL (reference sequence). CDR3 length equals 15 residues. With V trimmed by 4 bases and J by 6 bases, 9 bases remained unmatched. Here the CDR3 DNA reads TGTGCCAGCAGCCCGGGGGGGGGCAGCGGTGATACGCAGTATTTT. Its protein is CASSPGGGSGDTQYF.

V gene TRBV6-2 or TRBV6-3 combines with J gene TRBJ1-5; D remains unclear. The CDR3 length is 13 residues. Germline-derived CDR1 and CDR2 are MNHEY and SVGEGT. V was pared by 5 bases and J by 4 bases, with 9 bases between. The CDR3 bases are TGTGCCAGCAGTACCCGAGGGAATCAGCCCCAGCATTTT. Protein sequence: CASSTRGNQPQHF.

The rearrangement links TRBV28 to TRBJ1-5, with D perhaps matching TRBD1 (5 bases). This CDR3 region has 16 residues. V shed 5 bases and J shed 3 bases, with 17 bases lying between them. CDR1 is MDHEN, CDR2 SYDVKM, per germline. DNA for the CDR3: TGTGCCAGCAGTCTGTGGACATCGTACGACAATCAGCCCCAGCATTTT. This codes for CASSLWTSYDNQPQHF.

The V call is TRBV4-1, the J call TRBJ2-5; 8 bases align to TRBD2. The trim removed 4 bases at V and 5 bases at J, leaving 12 bases unmatched. Germline-derived CDR1 and CDR2 are MGHRA and YSYEKL. The CDR3 is made up of 16 amino acids. Here the CDR3 DNA reads TGCGCCAGCAGCCCAGTGGTGGACCCGGGGGGGGAGACCCAGTACTTC. Translated: CASSPVVDPGGETQYF.

The V and J genes are TRBV4-2 and TRBJ1-1; 9 positions match TRBD1. The CDR3 runs to 17 residues. In germline, CDR1 is LGHNA, CDR2 YNFKEQ. Trimming removed 4 bases from V and 2 bases from J; junction bases left unmatched: 11. CDR3 sequence: CASSRTGTGHLNTEAFF. The CDR3, as DNA: TGTGCCAGCAGCCGAACCGGGACAGGGCACCTAAACACTGAAGCTTTCTTT.

This clone was detected only once. This chain joins TRBV27 and TRBJ1-2; 7 nucleotides align to TRBD1. Per the germline V gene, CDR1 is MNHEY and CDR2 is SMNVEV (reference sequence). CDR3 length: 15 residues. V was clipped by 6 bases and J by 2 bases; unmatched bases: 9. The CDR3 sequence: CASRGTGTANYGYTF. CDR3 sequence (DNA): TGTGCCAGCAGGGGGACCGGGACAGCGAACTATGGCTACACCTTC.